This TCR beta chain was obtained from a study of OX40 agonist ivuxolimab in advanced cancers. Study context: Ivuxolimab, which patients received intravenously every 2 weeks, was dosed at 0.01 to 10 mg/kg. Study-wide findings and caveats: Clones of CD4+ and CD8+ blood T cells grew by week 6 at doses of 0.1 to 3.0 mg/kg.

This CDR3 is built from 15 residues. The V segment lost 5 bases and the J segment 6 bases; nucleotides outside the gene matches: 9. From germline, CDR1 is MDHEN and CDR2 SYDVKM. In its sample, this clone was seen once. The antigen is undetermined. Profiling relied on immunoSEQ multiplex PCR, and the TCRdb table lists in-frame clones only, not all of them. Of more than 50,000 clones listed, around 87% are singletons. V is TRBV28 and J is TRBJ1-5; 8 bases align to TRBD1. The sample here was CD4+ or CD8+ T cells sorted from blood, taken in a trial of the OX40 agonist ivuxolimab. The receptor was isolated from an adult with an advanced solid tumor such as melanoma, head and neck, liver or kidney cancer. In DNA form, the CDR3 reads TGTGCCAGCAGTGCGAGACAGGGGTATGCTCAGCCCCAGCATTTT. This sequence encodes CASSARQGYAQPQHF.